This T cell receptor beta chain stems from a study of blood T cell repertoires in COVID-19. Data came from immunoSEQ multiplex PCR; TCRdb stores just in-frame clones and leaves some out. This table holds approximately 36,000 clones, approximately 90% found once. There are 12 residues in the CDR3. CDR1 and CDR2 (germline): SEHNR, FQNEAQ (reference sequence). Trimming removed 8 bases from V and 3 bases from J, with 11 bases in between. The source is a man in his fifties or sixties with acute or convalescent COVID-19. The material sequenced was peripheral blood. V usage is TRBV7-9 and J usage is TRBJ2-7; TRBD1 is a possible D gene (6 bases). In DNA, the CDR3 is TGTGCCAGCTCGGACAGAAGCTACGAGCAGTACTTC. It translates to CASSDRSYEQYF.